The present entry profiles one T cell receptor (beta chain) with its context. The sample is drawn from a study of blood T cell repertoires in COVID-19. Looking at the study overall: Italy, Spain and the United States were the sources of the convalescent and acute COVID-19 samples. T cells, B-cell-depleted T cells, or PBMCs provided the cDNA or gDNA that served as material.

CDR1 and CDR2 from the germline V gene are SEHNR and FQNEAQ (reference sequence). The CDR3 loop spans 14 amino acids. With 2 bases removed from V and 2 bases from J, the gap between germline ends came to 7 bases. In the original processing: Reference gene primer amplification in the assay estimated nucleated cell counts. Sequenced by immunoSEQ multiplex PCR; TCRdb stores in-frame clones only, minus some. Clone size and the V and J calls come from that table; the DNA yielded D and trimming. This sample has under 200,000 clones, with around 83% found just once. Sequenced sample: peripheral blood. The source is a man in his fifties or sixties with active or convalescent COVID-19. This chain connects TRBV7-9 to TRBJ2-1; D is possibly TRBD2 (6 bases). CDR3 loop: CASSLTGAYNEQFF. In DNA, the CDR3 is TGTGCCAGCAGCTTAACGGGGGCCTACAATGAGCAGTTCTTC. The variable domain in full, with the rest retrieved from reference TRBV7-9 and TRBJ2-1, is DTGVSQNPRHKITKRGQNVTFRCDPISEHNRLYWYRQTLGQGPEFLTYFQNEAQLEKSRLLSDRFSAERPKGSFSTLEIQRTEQGDSAMYLCASSLTGAYNEQFFGPGTRLTVL.